Shown below are 20 T cell receptor beta chains from a single sample sequenced in a study of PD-1 blockade in classical Hodgkin lymphoma. Each of the patients experienced relapse following autologous stem cell transplantation, and their brentuximab vedotin exposure differed. Only in-frame clones appear in the TCRdb table, and some are missing; sequencing was by immunoSEQ multiplex PCR. The sample lists over 3,500 clones, 63% occurring once. The sample in question was peripheral blood mononuclear cells (PBMCs), obtained at baseline. The receptors were sampled from a human donor with classical Hodgkin lymphoma.

This clone has a handful of counts. The genes are TRBV19 and TRBJ2-1; 8 bases fit TRBD1. The V segment lost 1 base and the J segment 7 bases; nucleotides outside the gene matches: 3. Looked up from germline, CDR1 is LNHDA and CDR2 is SQIVND (reference sequence). The CDR3 extends over 14 amino acids. The CDR3 region is CASSIATGGNEQFF. CDR3 bases: TGTGCCAGTAGTATAGCTACAGGGGGGAATGAGCAGTTCTTC.

Only a few counts were recorded for this clone. The rearrangement links TRBV6-1 to TRBJ2-3, with D possibly being TRBD1 or TRBD2 (8 bases each). Germline V gene data show CDR1 as MNHNS and CDR2 as SASEGT. Deletions cut 2 bases from V and 0 bases from J, with 27 bases between. This CDR3 has 21 amino acids. DNA of the CDR3: TGTGCCAGCAGTGAATTGATGGGCAGGGGGCTGGTAGCGGGGAGCACAGATACGCAGTATTTT. Its protein product is CASSELMGRGLVAGSTDTQYF.

This clone has only one observation. V is TRBV6-6 and J is TRBJ1-5; no firm D call. Germline values: CDR1 MNHNY, CDR2 SVGAGI (reference sequence). The V end lost 7 bases, the J end lost 5 bases, and 9 bases lay between the germline ends. The CDR3 sequence is 12 residues long. In DNA form, the CDR3 reads TGTGCCAGCATGGACGGGGATCAGCCCCAGCATTTT. Its translation: CASMDGDQPQHF.

The chain has TRBV5-4 and TRBJ2-7; TRBD2 is a possible D gene (7 bases). The CDR3 has 15 residues. Germline CDR1 is SGHNT and CDR2 is YYREEE (reference sequence). V lost 3 bases, J lost 3 bases, and 16 bases lay in between. CDR3 amino acids: CASSWGGAGVYEQYF. For the CDR3, the DNA is TGTGCCAGCAGCTGGGGAGGGGCAGGGGTCTACGAGCAGTACTTC.

V and J are TRBV27 and TRBJ1-1; D gene ambiguous. Germline lookup yields CDR1 MNHEY and CDR2 SMNVEV (reference sequence). V lost 8 bases and J lost 4, with 14 bases in between. This CDR3 is built from 13 residues. In DNA, the CDR3 is TGTGCCAGCTTCGGCGGGTTCGGCACTGAAGCTTTCTTT. Its translation: CASFGGFGTEAFF.

V is TRBV21-1 and J is TRBJ2-6; the DNA was not used to check the table's D call, TRBD2. TRBV21-1 is marked as a pseudogene. The CDR3 runs 19 residues. The chain's CDR3 is CASSDSVLRVNSGANVLTF. The DNA for the CDR3 is TGTGCCAGCAGCGATAGTGTATTAAGAGTAAACTCTGGGGCCAACGTCCTGACTTTC.

This clone was found a few times. The chain couples TRBV12-5 to TRBJ1-4; no clear D gene. The CDR3 is 12 amino acids. Trimming shortened V by 6 bases and J by 5 bases, and 7 bases separated the two germline ends. Germline V gives CDR1 LGHNT, CDR2 FRNRAP. CDR3 bases: TGTGCTAGTGGACCTTTCAATGAAAAACTGTTTTTT. This codes for CASGPFNEKLFF. Combining the CDR3 with reference TRBV12-5 and TRBJ1-4 gives the whole variable domain DARVTQTPRHKVTEMGQEVTMRCQPILGHNTVFWYRQTMMQGLELLAYFRNRAPLDDSGMPKDRFSAEMPDATLATLKIQPSEPRDSAVYFCASGPFNEKLFFGSGTQLSVL.

The V call is TRBV11-2, the J call TRBJ2-3; D unresolved. Germline V CDR1 and CDR2: SGHAT, FQNNGV. V lost 5 bases and J lost 6, with 12 bases in between. The CDR3 has 13 amino acids. CDR3 loop: CASSVQVGDTQYF. The CDR3 DNA sequence: TGTGCCAGCAGCGTTCAAGTGGGGGATACGCAGTATTTT.

The chain has TRBV28 and TRBJ1-3; possible D gene TRBD1, 6 bases. The V end was cut by 6 bases, the J end by 2 bases, with 14 bases between. This CDR3 is 15 amino acids long. CDR1 is MDHEN and CDR2 is SYDVKM in the germline V gene. CDR3 amino acids: CASSLGGIPGNTIYF. The DNA of the CDR3 is TGTGCCAGCAGCCTAGGGGGGATACCTGGAAACACCATATATTTT.

This clone was detected a few times. V and J are TRBV5-1 and TRBJ1-1, with TRBD1 matching 7 bases. From germline, CDR1 is SGHRS and CDR2 YFSETQ. This CDR3 is built from 14 residues. V lost 3 bases to trimming and J lost 1 base; unmatched junction nucleotides: 3. CDR3 sequence reads: CASSSGGQNTEAFF. The DNA for the CDR3 is TGCGCCAGCAGCTCAGGGGGACAGAACACTGAAGCTTTCTTT.

This sequence joins TRBV28 and TRBJ1-2, with TRBD1 matching 7 bases. Germline lookup yields CDR1 MDHEN and CDR2 SYDVKM. The trim removed 6 bases at V and 8 bases at J, leaving 9 bases unmatched. The CDR3 is made up of 13 amino acids. CDR3 amino acids: CASSPDREWGYTF. The CDR3 bases are TGTGCCAGCAGCCCCGACAGGGAGTGGGGCTACACCTTC.

DNA of the CDR3: TGTGCCAGCAGTTACTCGAACCTACTTAACCCCACCTTC. This sequence encodes CASSYSNLLNPTF. This chain connects TRBV6-5 to TRBJ1-2; the D is unclear. Germline loops: CDR1 MNHEY, CDR2 SVGAGI. Deletions cut 0 bases from V and 13 bases from J, with 15 bases between. CDR3 length equals 13 residues.

This clone counts as large. The chain combines TRBV6-6 with TRBJ2-7; 8 bases match TRBD1. Unmatched junction bases numbered 9, after V lost 5 bases and J lost 6 bases. This CDR3 is 14 amino acids long. The germline gives CDR1 MNHNY, CDR2 SVGAGI (reference sequence). The CDR3 loop is CASSRGPDRAEQYF. CDR3 bases: TGTGCCAGCAGTCGGGGACCGGACAGGGCCGAGCAGTACTTC.

This sequence joins TRBV6-5 and TRBJ2-7, with D possibly TRBD1 on 5 matching bases. The V gene lost 4 bases and the J gene lost 2 bases, with 9 bases spanning the gap. The V gene's germline CDR1 is MNHEY and CDR2 SVGAGI. This CDR3 contains 13 residues. The CDR3 DNA is TGTGCCAGCAGTTTCAGGGCCACCTACGAGCAGTACTTC. It encodes CASSFRATYEQYF.

The CDR3 reads CASNTRRLTAWGYTF. In nucleotides, the CDR3 is TGCGCCAGCAATACCCGCCGGTTAACGGCCTGGGGCTACACCTTC. The chain carries TRBV10-2 and TRBJ1-2; D gene ambiguous. Trimming stripped 7 bases from V and 8 bases from J, with 23 bases between. The CDR3 consists of 15 residues. Germline V CDR1 and CDR2: WSHSY, SAAADI.

V and J are TRBV4-1 and TRBJ2-7; no definite D call. Germline V lookup: CDR1 MGHRA, CDR2 YSYEKL. This CDR3 spans 12 amino acids. The V and J ends lost 0 bases and 10 bases respectively, with 10 bases between them. The CDR3 here is CASSQEVKRQYF. CDR3 nucleotide sequence: TGCGCCAGCAGCCAAGAGGTCAAGAGACAGTACTTC.

In DNA form, the CDR3 reads TGCAGCGTTTCCCCGCAGGAGACCCAGTACTTC. It translates to CSVSPQETQYF. V gene TRBV29-1 combines with J gene TRBJ2-5; no clear D. The CDR3 consists of 11 residues. Trimming took 5 bases from V and 5 from J, leaving 9 bases between them. The germline gives CDR1 SQVTM, CDR2 ANQGSEA.

The chain employs TRBV7-8 and TRBJ2-3; 8 bases are a match to TRBD2. The V and J ends lost 4 bases and 2 bases, in that order; junction bases with no gene match: 14. There are 18 residues in the CDR3. Germline V gives CDR1 SGHVS, CDR2 FQNEAQ. The CDR3 here is CASSSRPPLAEITDTQYF. The CDR3 nucleotides are TGTGCCAGCAGCTCCCGCCCCCCACTAGCGGAGATCACAGATACGCAGTATTTT. The whole variable domain, filled in from reference TRBV7-8 and TRBJ2-3, reads GAGVSQSPRYKVAKRGQDVALRCDPISGHVSLFWYQQALGQGPEFLTYFQNEAQLDKSGLPSDRFFAERPEGSVSTLKIQRTQQEDSAVYLCASSSRPPLAEITDTQYFGPGTRLTVL.

J is TRBJ2-3 and V is TRBV14, with D maybe TRBD2 (5 bases). CDR3 length: 16 amino acids. The V gene's germline CDR1 is SGHDN and CDR2 FVKESK. V lost 1 base, J lost 2 bases, and 13 bases lay in between. The CDR3 sequence is CASSQGSGIATDTQYF. The DNA for the CDR3 is TGTGCCAGCAGCCAAGGGTCCGGGATTGCCACAGATACGCAGTATTTT.

This chain connects TRBV6-1 to TRBJ2-7, with 7 bases lining up with TRBD1. V lost 6 bases and J lost 1; bases outside the gene matches: 6. There are 14 residues in the CDR3. The germline gives CDR1 MNHNS, CDR2 SASEGT. The CDR3 coding sequence is TGTGCCAGCAGGGGACAGATAGGATCCTACGAGCAGTACTTC. This gives the protein CASRGQIGSYEQYF.